The rows below give T cell receptor beta chains drawn from one sample of a study of cytomegalovirus exposure and HLA in healthy donors. Sequencing used immunoSEQ multiplex PCR; TCRdb keeps in-frame clones, though not all of them. The table has 65,000 to 75,000 clones, 74% seen once. Sequenced: PBMCs. The receptors derive from an older woman in good health and CMV-seropositive. CDR3s include the opening cysteine and the closing phenylalanine or tryptophan. Fields, in order: J gene, clone size, D gene, V gene, CDR3 protein, CDR3 DNA. The D gene is left open where the match is weak. Size is omitted from some rows. Given values are once, few, many or a class for expanded clones.

TRBJ1-1 NA TRBD1 TRBV11-2 CASSKGGLAFF TGTGCCAGCAGCAAAGGGGGCTTAGCTTTCTTT
TRBJ1-2 once NA TRBV6-1 CASSEAGGLGYGYTF TGTGCCAGCAGTGAAGCAGGCGGATTGGGCTATGGCTACACCTTC
TRBJ1-2 NA TRBD1 TRBV5-1 CASRNGTAYGYTF TGCGCCAGCAGGAACGGGACAGCCTATGGCTACACCTTC
TRBJ1-5 NA NA TRBV7-8 CASSLGGGNQPQHF TGTGCCAGCAGCTTAGGGGGGGGCAATCAGCCCCAGCATTTT
TRBJ1-4 NA NA TRBV19 CASSHRLLATNEKLFF TGTGCCAGTAGTCACCGACTACTAGCAACTAATGAAAAACTGTTTTTT
TRBJ2-1 NA TRBD2 TRBV11-2 CASSPSGSWNEQFF TGTGCCAGCAGCCCCAGCGGGAGTTGGAATGAGCAGTTCTTC
TRBJ2-5 NA TRBD1 TRBV25-1 CASSESDRIQETQYF TGTGCCAGCAGTGAATCGGACAGGATTCAAGAGACCCAGTACTTC
TRBJ1-1 NA NA TRBV29-1 CSVEAHLGSTEAFF TGCAGCGTTGAAGCACATTTGGGCAGCACTGAAGCTTTCTTT
TRBJ2-3 NA TRBD2 TRBV30 CAYGTSSTDTQYF TGTGCCTACGGGACTAGCAGCACAGATACGCAGTATTTT
TRBJ1-1 few NA TRBV7-8 CASSLRGAQHEAFF TGTGCCAGCAGCTTACGGGGGGCCCAGCATGAAGCTTTCTTT
TRBJ2-7 NA NA TRBV6-5 CASKSGGLDGGEQYF TGTGCCAGCAAATCAGGGGGACTAGACGGTGGGGAGCAGTACTTC
TRBJ2-6 few NA TRBV4-1 CASSPGSSGANVLTF TGCGCCAGCAGCCCTGGGAGCTCTGGGGCCAACGTCCTGACTTTC
TRBJ2-3 once NA TRBV2 CASSEQLRTDTQYF TGTGCCAGCAGTGAACAACTTAGAACAGATACGCAGTATTTT
TRBJ2-3 NA NA TRBV29-1 CSVERFGGNWNRDTQYF TGCAGCGTTGAAAGGTTCGGGGGAAACTGGAACAGAGATACGCAGTATTTT
TRBJ1-3 few NA TRBV7-9 CASSFRASGNTIYF TGTGCCAGCAGCTTCAGGGCCTCTGGAAACACCATATATTTT
TRBJ1-5 NA NA TRBV4-1 CASSQDRGGSQPQHF TGCGCCAGCAGCCAAGATCGGGGGGGCAGCCAGCCCCAGCATTTT
TRBJ2-7 NA TRBD1 TRBV9 CASSGEGQGVSYEQYF TGTGCCAGCAGCGGGGAGGGACAGGGGGTTTCCTACGAGCAGTACTTC
TRBJ2-7 few NA TRBV7-9 CASSSLTTYEQYF TGTGCCAGCAGCTCCCTGACAACCTACGAGCAGTACTTC
TRBJ1-1 few NA TRBV5-1 CASSLDGTVNTEAFF TGCGCCAGCAGCTTGGATGGTACAGTGAACACTGAAGCTTTCTTT
TRBJ1-1 few TRBD1 TRBV5-1 CASSSTGQGGTEAFF TGCGCCAGCAGCTCAACTGGACAGGGAGGCACTGAAGCTTTCTTT
TRBJ2-5 once NA TRBV19 CASSIPGETQYF TGTGCCAGTAGTATCCCCGGAGAGACCCAGTACTTC
TRBJ1-5 few TRBD1 TRBV6-5 CASSQGQSNQPQHF TGTGCCAGCAGCCAGGGACAGAGCAATCAGCCCCAGCATTTT
TRBJ2-3 once NA TRBV6-1 CASRGRQGSTDTQYF TGTGCCAGCAGGGGGAGGCAGGGTAGCACAGATACGCAGTATTTT
TRBJ1-1 NA TRBD1 TRBV19 CASSSPGQGNTEAFF TGTGCCAGTAGCTCACCGGGACAGGGAAACACTGAAGCTTTCTTT
TRBJ1-2 once NA TRBV7-9 CASSPDSGYGYTF TGTGCCAGCAGCCCTGACAGCGGGTATGGCTACACCTTC
TRBJ1-6 once TRBD1 TRBV27 CASRRDSFNSPLHF TGTGCCAGCAGACGGGACAGCTTTAATTCACCCCTCCACTTT
TRBJ1-1 few NA TRBV19 CASRLEGRTNTEAFF TGTGCCAGTAGATTGGAGGGTCGGACGAACACTGAAGCTTTCTTT
TRBJ1-2 NA TRBD1 TRBV5-1 CASSLNEGQGLYTF TGCGCCAGCAGCTTAAACGAAGGACAGGGGCTCTACACCTTC
TRBJ2-3 NA NA TRBV7-8 CASSLGGVWADTQYF TGTGCCAGCAGCTTAGGGGGAGTATGGGCAGATACGCAGTATTTT
TRBJ2-7 NA TRBD2 TRBV10-3 CAIGELASYEQYF TGTGCCATCGGCGAACTAGCGAGCTACGAGCAGTACTTC
TRBJ2-3 once NA TRBV25-1 CASSESDRLDTQYF TGTGCCAGCAGTGAATCCGACAGGCTAGATACGCAGTATTTT
TRBJ2-1 NA TRBD1 TRBV19 CASSTWRQGLDNEQFF TGTGCCAGTAGTACCTGGCGACAGGGTTTAGACAATGAGCAGTTCTTC
TRBJ1-2 NA TRBD1 TRBV9 CASSDHGDSYGYTF TGTGCCAGCAGTGACCATGGGGACAGCTATGGCTACACCTTC
TRBJ1-3 NA NA TRBV9 CASSVGGVLSSGNTIYF TGTGCCAGCAGCGTAGGGGGGGTCCTCAGCTCTGGAAACACCATATATTTT
TRBJ1-2 once NA TRBV28 CASSHGPLLVYGYTF TGTGCCAGCAGTCATGGTCCGTTACTTGTCTATGGCTACACCTTC
TRBJ1-1 NA NA TRBV20-1 CSASPEAFF TGCAGTGCCTCCCCTGAGGCTTTCTTT
TRBJ1-1 NA NA TRBV2 CASSGRVEGLAFF TGTGCCAGCAGTGGTAGGGTGGAGGGGTTGGCTTTCTTT
TRBJ2-1 NA TRBD2 TRBV7-9 CASSVSGRNDNEQFF TGTGCCAGCAGCGTTAGCGGGAGGAACGACAATGAGCAGTTCTTC
TRBJ2-5 few NA TRBV9 CASSVGGQGQQETQYF TGTGCCAGCAGCGTAGGGGGTCAAGGACAGCAAGAGACCCAGTACTTC
TRBJ1-1 NA NA TRBV13 CASSLLSGTEAFF TGTGCCAGCAGCTTATTATCCGGGACTGAAGCTTTCTTT